This T cell receptor beta chain was observed in a study of cytomegalovirus exposure and HLA in healthy donors. Primers included in the PCR were 60 Vbeta and 13 Jbeta primers. Libraries were prepared by immunoSEQ multiplex PCR; TCRdb keeps only in-frame clonotypes and omits some of them. Among some 120,000 clones listed, over 65% were seen once. Comments on this clone: Its antigen is as yet unknown.

Study findings and constraints: Several of the most significant clusters were apparently associated with common viral pathogens in a later analysis.

V was shortened by 2 bases and J by 5 bases, with 15 bases between the two germline ends. The CDR3 loop spans 15 amino acids. CDR1 MNHEY and CDR2 SMNVEV come from the germline V gene (reference sequence). The chain links TRBV27 to TRBJ1-1; TRBD1 is a possible D gene (5 bases). Input material: PBMCs. The TCR comes from a woman in her twenties or thirties in good health and CMV-seronegative. CDR3 loop: CASSLGRGRNTEAFF. In DNA form, the CDR3 reads TGTGCCAGCAGTTTAGGTAGGGGTAGGAATACTGAAGCTTTCTTT.